This passage covers 24 T cell receptor beta chains from one sample sequenced in a study of vaccination and CD4 T cells after COVID-19. This sample's treatment: approximately nine-day PBMC culture with coronavirus spike peptide pools or control peptides (ViraFEST assay). Before the COVID-19 pandemic (2011-2018), CD4+ T cells were obtained from the unexposed donor. Cultured CD4+ T cells had their DNA profiled by the Oncomine TCR Beta short-read assay. TCRdb re-called the PCR reads with MiXCR, one entry per CDR3 protein. In the table there are approximately 9,500 distinct CDR3 sequences, around 50% of which are singletons. No antigens are known for them. Sequencing used CD4+ T cells from blood, cultured in vitro. The receptors originated from a human donor in good health.

V usage is TRBV7-6 and J usage is TRBJ2-1, with 8 nucleotides matching TRBD2. Germline CDR1 SGHVS, CDR2 FNYEAQ. Trimming removed 2 bases from V and 0 bases from J; junction bases left unmatched: 9. This CDR3 is 18 amino acids long. The CDR3 DNA sequence: TGTGCCAGCAGCTTATTAGCGGGATCCCCTTTCTCCTACAATGAGCAGTTCTTC. Translation: CASSLLAGSPFSYNEQFF.

In its sample, this clonotype was seen a few times. This rearrangement joins TRBV19 to TRBJ1-2; D may be TRBD1 (5 bases). CDR3 length equals 11 residues. Germline loops: CDR1 LNHDA, CDR2 SQIVND (reference sequence). Trimming pared 7 bases from V and 7 bases from J, leaving 10 bases between. CDR3 protein: CASTGGSGYTF. CDR3 DNA sequence: TGTGCCAGTACGGGGGGAAGTGGCTACACCTTC.

This clonotype was detected only once. This sequence joins TRBV27 and TRBJ1-4; 7 positions match TRBD1. V lost 5 bases and J lost 8; bases outside the gene matches: 8. The V gene's germline CDR1 is MNHEY and CDR2 SMNVEV (reference sequence). The CDR3 covers 14 residues. The DNA for the CDR3 is TGTGCCAGCAGTGCCCACGGGACAGCCGAAAAACTGTTTTTT. Translation gives CASSAHGTAEKLFF.

This chain uses TRBV11-2 with TRBJ1-2; possible D gene TRBD1, 6 bases. The germline V and J ends were trimmed by 1 base and 4 bases, with 10 bases remaining between them. CDR1 is SGHAT and CDR2 is FQNNGV in the germline V gene. This CDR3 has 14 residues. The CDR3 loop reads CASSLGQGSYGYTF. The CDR3 region has the DNA TGTGCCAGCAGCTTAGGTCAGGGGAGCTATGGCTACACCTTC.

The J gene is TRBJ1-1, the V gene TRBV28, with a weak D call TRBD1 (6 bases). Trimming stripped 5 bases from V and 3 bases from J, with 16 bases between. CDR1 is MDHEN, CDR2 SYDVKM, per germline. The CDR3 loop spans 15 amino acids. CDR3 coding DNA: TGTGCCAGCAGTCCCACAGGGTACCGTGACACTGAAGCTTTCTTT. This translates into CASSPTGYRDTEAFF.

V and J are TRBV19 and TRBJ2-7, with 10 positions matching TRBD1. Germline CDR1 and CDR2: LNHDA and SQIVND (reference sequence). The J segment lost 0 bases and the V segment lost 4 bases, leaving 3 bases of the junction unmatched. The CDR3 has 15 residues. CDR3 sequence: CASSKGQGGSYEQYF. The CDR3 DNA sequence: TGTGCCAGTAGTAAAGGACAGGGGGGCTCCTACGAGCAGTACTTC.

The sample holds a few counts of this clonotype. The chain has TRBV7-2 and TRBJ1-3; 7 nucleotides match TRBD1. CDR3 size: 17 residues. The trim removed 1 base at V and 4 bases at J, leaving 10 bases unmatched. CDR1 is SGHTA, CDR2 FQGNSA, per germline. The CDR3 here is CASSLGLQGSDGNTIYF. The CDR3 DNA reads TGTGCCAGCAGCTTAGGACTACAGGGGAGCGACGGAAACACCATATATTTT.

The chain employs TRBV25-1 and TRBJ1-5, with D possibly being TRBD1 (5 bases). Trimming left V 4 bases short and J 7 bases short, with 17 bases between. This CDR3 is 15 amino acids long. The germline gives CDR1 MGHDK, CDR2 SYGVNS. The CDR3 protein is CASSARRARGQPQHF. The CDR3 nucleotides are TGTGCCAGCAGTGCCCGGCGAGCCCGGGGCCAGCCCCAGCATTTT.

There are a few counts of this clonotype. This chain joins TRBV24-1 and TRBJ1-5, with D tentatively TRBD1 (5 bases). Trimming removed 8 bases at V and 7 bases at J, with 17 bases between. CDR1 is KGHDR and CDR2 is SFDVKD in the germline V gene. The CDR3 totals 14 residues. CDR3 DNA sequence: TGTGCCACCAACAACCTCCAGGGTTTCCAGCCCCAGCATTTT. Its translation: CATNNLQGFQPQHF.

This chain links TRBV7-6 with TRBJ1-1, with a tentative D call TRBD1 (5 bases). Trimming removed 1 base at V and 6 bases at J, with 9 bases between. The CDR3 length is 13 residues. CDR1 and CDR2 from the germline V gene are SGHVS and FNYEAQ. The CDR3 reads CASSLGGAAEAFF. The CDR3, as DNA: TGTGCCAGCAGCTTAGGTGGGGCGGCTGAAGCTTTCTTT.

This clonotype was detected once. CDR3 residues: CASSLSEGSTDTQYF. As DNA, the CDR3 is TGTGCCAGCAGCTTGTCCGAAGGGAGCACAGATACGCAGTATTTT. V gene TRBV11-3 combines with J gene TRBJ2-3, with D hard to call. This CDR3 region has 15 residues. V lost 3 bases and J 0 bases, leaving 10 bases between the germline ends. Germline CDR1 is SGHNT and CDR2 is YENEEA.

The J gene is TRBJ1-6, the V gene TRBV5-5, with 9 bases fitting TRBD1. J lost 3 bases, V lost 3 bases, and 7 bases had no gene match. In germline, CDR1 is SGHKS, CDR2 YYEKEE (reference sequence). CDR3 size: 17 residues. CDR3 sequence reads: CASSSGQGTFYNSPLHF. DNA for the CDR3: TGTGCCAGCAGCTCCGGACAGGGGACCTTCTATAATTCACCCCTCCACTTT.

This clonotype was counted between two and nine times. This chain's CDR3 is CASSRDNQETQYF. In DNA form, the CDR3 reads TGTGCCAGTAGTAGGGACAACCAAGAGACCCAGTACTTC. The J gene is TRBJ2-5, the V gene TRBV19; D perhaps matches TRBD1 (6 bases). CDR1 LNHDA and CDR2 SQIVND come from the germline V gene (reference sequence). The germline V and J ends were trimmed by 4 bases and 0 bases, with 6 bases remaining between them. The CDR3 is 13 residues long.

This clonotype was counted between two and nine times. V is TRBV20-1 and J is TRBJ1-3, with TRBD1 matching 8 bases. Per germline, CDR1 DFQATT and CDR2 SNEGSKA (reference sequence). The length of the CDR3 is 16 residues. The V and J ends lost 6 bases and 1 base, in that order; junction bases with no gene match: 11. CDR3 bases: TGCAGTGCCGTTAGGTTAGGGACAGGATCTGGAAACACCATATATTTT. Translating it yields CSAVRLGTGSGNTIYF.

The rearrangement joins TRBV10-3 to TRBJ2-7; 7 nucleotides align to TRBD1. V shed 3 bases and J 2 bases; nucleotides not matched to a gene: 10. Germline V gene data show CDR1 as ENHRY and CDR2 as SYGVKD. The CDR3 contains 16 residues. This chain's CDR3 is CAISDLTGTATYEQYF. Here the CDR3 DNA reads TGTGCCATCAGTGACCTGACCGGGACAGCTACCTACGAGCAGTACTTC.

This chain links TRBV7-2 with TRBJ2-7, with TRBD1 matching 9 bases. Per germline, CDR1 SGHTA and CDR2 FQGNSA. With 0 bases clipped from V and 6 bases from J, the junction kept 6 bases outside the gene matches. CDR3 length equals 15 residues. CDR3 bases: TGTGCCAGCAGCTTAGCTCCACGGACAGGGGTCGAGCAGTACTTC. This encodes CASSLAPRTGVEQYF.

V is TRBV6-1 and J is TRBJ1-2; a weak D match, TRBD1 (5 bases). Trimming removed 5 bases from V and 8 bases from J, with 18 bases in between. CDR3 length: 14 residues. The germline CDR1 and CDR2 sequences are MNHNS and SASEGT. CDR3 coding DNA: TGTGCCAGCAGTAAGAGCGGATCTTCAGGGGGCTACACCTTC. Its protein is CASSKSGSSGGYTF.

The chain joins TRBV2 to TRBJ2-7; no definite D call. This CDR3 is 12 amino acids long. Germline CDR1 SNHLY, CDR2 FYNNEI. V gave up 5 bases and J gave up 0 bases, with 5 bases separating them. The DNA for the CDR3 is TGTGCCAGCAGTTCAAGCTCCTACGAGCAGTACTTC. It specifies CASSSSSYEQYF. Full variable domain (remainder filled in from reference TRBV2 and TRBJ2-7): EPEVTQTPSHQVTQMGQEVILRCVPISNHLYFYWYRQILGQKVEFLVSFYNNEISEKSEIFDDQFSVERPDGSNFTLKIRSTKLEDSAMYFCASSSSSYEQYFGPGTRLTVT.

Notes on this clonotype: The DNA is left out, because the CDR3 cannot be placed on it with certainty; the CDR3 is given as TCRdb lists it. The V and J genes are TRBV6-1 and TRBJ1-1; the table's D call of TRBD1 was not tested on the DNA. Both ends counted, the CDR3 spans 14 residues. The germline CDR1 and CDR2 sequences are MNHNS and SASEGT. CDR3 protein: CASILGQVNTEAFF.

Concerning this clonotype itself: Germline and junction disagree at one end, which may indicate a read error. The rearrangement joins TRBV11-2 to TRBJ2-1, with D possibly called TRBD1 or TRBD2 (5 bases each). The CDR3 runs to 14 residues. The germline CDR1 and CDR2 sequences are SGHAT and FQNNGV. CDR3 bases: TGTGCCAGCAGCCTAGAGGGGCGGCACAATGAGCAGTTCTTC. Encoded protein: CASSLEGRHNEQFF.

This clonotype was counted only a few times. The chain employs TRBV6-2 or TRBV6-3 and TRBJ1-1; D may be TRBD1 (5 bases). Germline V gene lookup returns CDR1 MNHEY and CDR2 SVGEGT. The CDR3 extends over 13 amino acids. Trimming cost V 2 bases and J 7 bases, with 11 bases left between them. In nucleotides, the CDR3 is TGTGCCAGCAGTTACACAAGGGACGGTGAAGCTTTCTTT. This encodes CASSYTRDGEAFF.

This clonotype has a handful of counts. The chain combines TRBV19 with TRBJ1-2; possibly TRBD1 for D (6 bases). Trimming removed 11 bases from V and 7 bases from J, with 14 bases in between. CDR3 length: 11 residues. Germline values: CDR1 LNHDA, CDR2 SQIVND (reference sequence). The CDR3 region is CASRRDTGYTF. The CDR3 DNA is TGTGCCTCCCGCCGGGACACTGGCTACACCTTC.

The V and J genes are TRBV19 and TRBJ2-3; maybe TRBD2 (6 bases). Germline V lookup: CDR1 LNHDA, CDR2 SQIVND (reference sequence). V lost 4 bases and J 2 bases, leaving 7 bases between the germline ends. The CDR3 is 13 amino acids. The CDR3 sequence is CASSTGDTDTQYF. In DNA form, the CDR3 reads TGTGCCAGTAGTACGGGGGACACAGATACGCAGTATTTT.

This chain uses TRBV6-1 with TRBJ2-2; a possible D gene is TRBD2 (6 bases). Trimming removed 2 bases from V and 7 bases from J, with 11 bases in between. This CDR3 spans 14 amino acids. Looked up from germline, CDR1 is MNHNS and CDR2 is SASEGT. The CDR3: CASSELLASGELFF. The CDR3 coding sequence is TGTGCCAGCAGTGAACTACTAGCCAGCGGGGAGCTGTTTTTT.